The clone carrying this T cell receptor beta chain was seen a few times. This sample was included in a study of blood T cell repertoires in COVID-19. Profiled with immunoSEQ multiplex PCR; TCRdb holds only in-frame clones, not every one. The sample lists under 200,000 clones; 60% to 80% were seen once. V shed 9 bases and J 0 bases; nucleotides not matched to a gene: 13. CDR1 is KGHDR and CDR2 is SFDVKD in the germline V gene. The CDR3 is made up of 17 amino acids. The rearrangement joins TRBV24-1 to TRBJ2-1; 7 bases agree with TRBD2. The source of this sequence is a man aged 60-69 years with active or convalescent COVID-19. The sequencing sample was made of peripheral blood. The CDR3, as DNA: TGTGCCACCCCCGGACTAGTCGAAAGTAGCTCCTACAATGAGCAGTTCTTC. Protein sequence: CATPGLVESSSYNEQFF.